Sequencing of this TCR beta chain was carried out in a study of CD8+CD57+ T cells in acquired aplastic anemia. TCR beta VDJ and CDR3 profiling used genomic DNA as template. In TCRdb, the reads were re-called with MiXCR into one record per CDR3 protein. The sample lists some 170,000 distinct CDR3 sequences; 40% to 55% were seen once. Patients selected for sequencing had displayed CD8+CD57+ cell expansion by flow cytometry. Sequencing was performed on sorted CD4+, CD8+, or CD8+CD57+ T cells (not recorded which) from PBMCs. The clonotype comes from a human donor with aplastic anemia.

This chain's CDR3 is CASSRGEKYEQYF. The CDR3 DNA sequence: TGTGCCAGCAGCCGAGGGGAGAAGTACGAGCAGTACTTC. The genes are TRBV7-8 and TRBJ2-7, with D possibly called TRBD1 or TRBD2 (5 bases each). The ends were cut back, 5 bases at V and 4 bases at J, with 12 bases in the middle. Germline V gives CDR1 SGHVS, CDR2 FQNEAQ. The CDR3 sequence is 13 residues long.